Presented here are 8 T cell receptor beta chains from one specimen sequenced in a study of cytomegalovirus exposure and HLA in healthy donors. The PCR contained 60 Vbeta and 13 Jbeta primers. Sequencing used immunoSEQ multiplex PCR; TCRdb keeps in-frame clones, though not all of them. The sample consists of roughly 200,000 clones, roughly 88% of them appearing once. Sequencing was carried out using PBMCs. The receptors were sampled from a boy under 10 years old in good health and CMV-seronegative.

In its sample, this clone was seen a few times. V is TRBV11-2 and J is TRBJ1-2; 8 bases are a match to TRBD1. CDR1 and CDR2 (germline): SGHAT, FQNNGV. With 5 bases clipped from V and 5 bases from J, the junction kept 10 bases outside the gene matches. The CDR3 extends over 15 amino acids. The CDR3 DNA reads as TGTGCCAGCAGCCCACGACAGGGGTCGGGGTATGGCTACACCTTC. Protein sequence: CASSPRQGSGYGYTF.

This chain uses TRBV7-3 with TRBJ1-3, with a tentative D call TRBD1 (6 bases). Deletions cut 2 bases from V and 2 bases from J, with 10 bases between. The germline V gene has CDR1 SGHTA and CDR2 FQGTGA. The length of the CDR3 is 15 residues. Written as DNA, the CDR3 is TGTGCCAGCAGCTTATGGTCAGGGGCTGGAAACACCATATATTTT. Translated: CASSLWSGAGNTIYF.

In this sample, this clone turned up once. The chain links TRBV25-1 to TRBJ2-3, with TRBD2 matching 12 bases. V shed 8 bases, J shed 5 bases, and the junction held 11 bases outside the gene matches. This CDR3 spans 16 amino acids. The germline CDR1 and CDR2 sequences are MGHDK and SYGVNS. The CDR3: CASYTVTSGGRDTQYF. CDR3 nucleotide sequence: TGTGCCAGCTATACGGTCACTAGCGGGGGGCGAGATACGCAGTATTTT.

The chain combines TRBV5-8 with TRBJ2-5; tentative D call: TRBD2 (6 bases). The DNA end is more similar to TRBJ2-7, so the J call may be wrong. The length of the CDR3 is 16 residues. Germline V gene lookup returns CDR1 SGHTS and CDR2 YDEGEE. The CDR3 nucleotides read TGTGCCAGCAGCTTGGGGGGAGGACCGTCAGTCCACGAGCAGTACTTC. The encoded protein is CASSLGGGPSVHEQYF.

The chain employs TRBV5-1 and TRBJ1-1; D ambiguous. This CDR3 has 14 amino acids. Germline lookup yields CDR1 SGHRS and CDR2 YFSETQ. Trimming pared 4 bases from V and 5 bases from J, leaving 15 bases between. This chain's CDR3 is CASSPETLSTEAFF. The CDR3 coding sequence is TGCGCCAGCAGCCCCGAGACTTTAAGTACTGAAGCTTTCTTT.

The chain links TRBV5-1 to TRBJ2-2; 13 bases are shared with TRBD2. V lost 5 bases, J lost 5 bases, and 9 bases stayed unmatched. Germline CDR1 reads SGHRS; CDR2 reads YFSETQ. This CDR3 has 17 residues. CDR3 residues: CASSLGLAGEGTGELFF. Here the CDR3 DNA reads TGCGCCAGCAGTCTAGGACTAGCGGGAGAGGGAACCGGGGAGCTGTTTTTT. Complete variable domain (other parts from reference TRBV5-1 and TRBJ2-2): KAGVTQTPRYLIKTRGQQVTLSCSPISGHRSVSWYQQTPGQGLQFLFEYFSETQRNKGNFPGRFSGRQFSNSRSEMNVSTLELGDSALYLCASSLGLAGEGTGELFFGEGSRLTVL.

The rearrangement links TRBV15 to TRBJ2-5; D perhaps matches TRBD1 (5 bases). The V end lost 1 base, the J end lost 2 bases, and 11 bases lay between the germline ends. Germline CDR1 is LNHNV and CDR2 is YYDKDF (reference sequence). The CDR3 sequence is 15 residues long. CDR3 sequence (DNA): TGTGCCACCAGCAGAGTAGGGGCGGAACAAGAGACCCAGTACTTC. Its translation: CATSRVGAEQETQYF.

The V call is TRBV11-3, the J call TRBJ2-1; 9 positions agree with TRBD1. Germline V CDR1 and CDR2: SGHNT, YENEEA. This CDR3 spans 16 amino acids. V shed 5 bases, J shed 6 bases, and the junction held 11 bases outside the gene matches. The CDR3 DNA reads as TGTGCCAGCAGCGGACCCGGGACAGGGCCCTCCAATGAGCAGTTCTTC. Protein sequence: CASSGPGTGPSNEQFF.